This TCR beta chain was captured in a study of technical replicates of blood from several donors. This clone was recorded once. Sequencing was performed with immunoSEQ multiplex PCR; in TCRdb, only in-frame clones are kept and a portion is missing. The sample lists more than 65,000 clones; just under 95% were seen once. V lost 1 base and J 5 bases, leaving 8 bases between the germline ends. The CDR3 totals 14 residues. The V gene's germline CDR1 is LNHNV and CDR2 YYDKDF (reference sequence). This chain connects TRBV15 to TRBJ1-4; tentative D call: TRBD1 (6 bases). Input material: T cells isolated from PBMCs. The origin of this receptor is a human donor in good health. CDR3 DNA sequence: TGTGCCACCAGCAGAGGGACAGCGAATGAAAAACTGTTTTTT. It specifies CATSRGTANEKLFF. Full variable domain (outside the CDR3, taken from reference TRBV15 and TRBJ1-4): DAMVIQNPRYQVTQFGKPVTLSCSQTLNHNVMYWYQQKSSQAPKLLFHYYDKDFNNEADTPDNFQSRRPNTSFCFLDIRSPGLGDTAMYLCATSRGTANEKLFFGSGTQLSVL.